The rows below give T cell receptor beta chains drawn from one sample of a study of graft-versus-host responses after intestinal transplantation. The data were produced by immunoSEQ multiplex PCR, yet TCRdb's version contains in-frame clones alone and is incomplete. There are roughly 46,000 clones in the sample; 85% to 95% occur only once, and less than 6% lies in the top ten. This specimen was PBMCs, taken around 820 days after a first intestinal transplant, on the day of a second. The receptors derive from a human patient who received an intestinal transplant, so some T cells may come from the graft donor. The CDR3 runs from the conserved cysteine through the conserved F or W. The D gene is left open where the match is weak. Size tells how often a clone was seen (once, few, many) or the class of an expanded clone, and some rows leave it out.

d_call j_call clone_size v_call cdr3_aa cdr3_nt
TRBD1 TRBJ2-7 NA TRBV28 CASRPWGFRDRGTPGSYEQYF TGTGCCAGCAGACCTTGGGGCTTCCGGGACAGGGGGACTCCGGGGAGCTACGAGCAGTACTTC
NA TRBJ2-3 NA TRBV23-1 CASSPLIPNGQLSQYF TGCGCCAGCAGTCCCCTTATCCCCAATGGACAGCTATCGCAGTATTTT
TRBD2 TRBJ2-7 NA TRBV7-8 CASSHRTSGPYEQYF TGTGCCAGCAGCCATAGGACTAGCGGACCCTACGAGCAGTACTTC
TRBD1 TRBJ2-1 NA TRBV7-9 CASSWGQGVTGNEQFF TGTGCCAGCAGCTGGGGACAGGGGGTAACAGGGAATGAGCAGTTCTTC
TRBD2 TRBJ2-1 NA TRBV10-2 CASRGSGTYEQFF TGCGCCAGCAGGGGTAGCGGGACTTATGAGCAGTTCTTC
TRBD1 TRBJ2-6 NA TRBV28 CASSWLGTGVNGANVLTF TGTGCCAGCAGCTGGTTGGGGACAGGGGTGAACGGGGCCAACGTCCTGACTTTC
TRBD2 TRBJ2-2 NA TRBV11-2 CASSLSGRAGELFF TGTGCCAGCAGCTTAAGCGGGAGGGCCGGGGAGCTGTTTTTT
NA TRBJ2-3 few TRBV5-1 CASSTSDSSVSTDTQYF TGCGCCAGCAGCACCTCGGACAGTTCGGTCAGCACAGATACGCAGTATTTT
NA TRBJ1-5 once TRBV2 CASSQKGGSNQPQHF TGTGCCAGCAGCCAAAAGGGGGGGAGCAATCAGCCCCAGCATTTT
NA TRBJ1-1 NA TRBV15 CATSRGPGGGKVNTEAFF TGTGCCACCAGCAGAGGTCCCGGAGGGGGAAAGGTGAACACTGAAGCTTTCTTT
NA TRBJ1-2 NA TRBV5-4 CASSSLGGGGYTF TGTGCCAGCAGCTCCCTCGGGGGAGGCGGCTACACCTTC
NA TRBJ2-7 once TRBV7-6 CASSLVEGRSGEQYF TGTGCCAGCAGCTTAGTCGAGGGCCGGTCCGGGGAGCAGTACTTC
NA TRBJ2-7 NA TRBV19 CASSASSPGYEQYF TGTGCCAGTAGCGCCAGTTCCCCGGGCTACGAGCAGTACTTC
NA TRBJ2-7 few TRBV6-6 CASSYSPGSSYEQYF TGTGCCAGCAGTTACTCTCCCGGGAGCTCCTACGAGCAGTACTTC
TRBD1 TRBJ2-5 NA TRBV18 CASSPRQGIGETQYF TGTGCCAGCTCACCACGACAGGGGATCGGAGAGACCCAGTACTTC
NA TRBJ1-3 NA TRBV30 CAWSVDGNTIYF TGTGCCTGGAGCGTGGATGGAAACACCATATATTTT
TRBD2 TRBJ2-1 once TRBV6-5 CASSYSEAGGPDEQFF TGTGCCAGCAGTTACTCCGAAGCGGGAGGGCCAGATGAGCAGTTCTTC
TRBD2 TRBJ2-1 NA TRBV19 CASSIGGGEQFF TGTGCCAGTAGTATAGGCGGGGGTGAGCAGTTCTTC
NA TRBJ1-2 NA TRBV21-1 CASSSLGTPYGYTF TGTGCCAGCAGCTCCCTTGGGACCCCTTATGGCTACACCTTC
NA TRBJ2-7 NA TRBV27 CASSYRSSYEQYF TGTGCCAGCAGTTACCGCAGCTCCTACGAGCAGTACTTC
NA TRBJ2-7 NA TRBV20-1 CSASPMGEQYF TGCAGTGCTAGTCCGATGGGAGAGCAGTACTTC
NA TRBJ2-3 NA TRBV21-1 CASSKALAGVTRYTQYF TGTGCCAGCAGCAAAGCCCTAGCGGGAGTAACACGTTATACGCAGTATTTT
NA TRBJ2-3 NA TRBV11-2 CASSLDIRDTQYF TGTGCCAGCAGCTTAGATATAAGGGATACGCAGTATTTT
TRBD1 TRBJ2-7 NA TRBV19 CAAGTGLGEQYF TGTGCCGCCGGGACAGGGTTGGGCGAGCAGTACTTC
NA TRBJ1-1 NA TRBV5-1 CASSPGSGGSTEAFF TGCGCCAGCAGCCCCGGGAGTGGAGGAAGCACTGAAGCTTTCTTT
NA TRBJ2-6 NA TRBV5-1 CASSPAESGANVLTF TGCGCCAGCAGCCCGGCGGAGTCCGGGGCCAACGTCCTGACTTTC
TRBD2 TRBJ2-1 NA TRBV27 CASSLSRPWTSGNNEQFF TGTGCCAGCAGTTTAAGCCGGCCTTGGACTAGCGGGAACAATGAGCAGTTCTTC
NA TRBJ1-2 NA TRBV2 CASTVRALNYGYTF TGTGCCAGCACCGTACGGGCCTTAAACTATGGCTACACCTTC
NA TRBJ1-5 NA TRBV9 CASSVRPEQPQHF TGTGCCAGCAGCGTAAGGCCGGAACAGCCCCAGCATTTT
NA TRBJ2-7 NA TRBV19 CASSVGGLRSYEQYF TGTGCCAGTAGTGTGGGGGGTCTCCGTTCCTACGAGCAGTACTTC
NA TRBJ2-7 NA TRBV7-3 CASSLGDPSMGEQYF TGTGCCAGCAGCTTGGGGGACCCCTCAATGGGTGAGCAGTACTTC
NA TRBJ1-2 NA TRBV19 CASSIGQVFYGYTF TGTGCCAGTAGTATAGGACAGGTCTTCTATGGCTACACCTTC
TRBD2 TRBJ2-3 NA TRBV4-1 CASSPIQREVGTDTQYF TGCGCCAGCAGCCCTATCCAGCGGGAGGTCGGTACAGATACGCAGTATTTT
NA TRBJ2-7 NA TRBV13 CASSGRRDPGRGQYF TGTGCCAGCAGCGGCCGCCGGGACCCTGGGAGAGGGCAGTACTTC
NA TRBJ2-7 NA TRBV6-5 CASSYSRQTYEQYF TGTGCCAGCAGTTACTCTAGGCAGACCTACGAGCAGTACTTC
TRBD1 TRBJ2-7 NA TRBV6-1 CASSHDRGTYEQYF TGTGCCAGCAGTCACGACAGGGGCACCTACGAGCAGTACTTC
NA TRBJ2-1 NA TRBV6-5 CASSSSLSSYNEQFF TGTGCCAGCAGCTCTAGCCTAAGCTCCTACAATGAGCAGTTCTTC
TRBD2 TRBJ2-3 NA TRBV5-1 CASSLGSSGLTDTQYF TGCGCCAGCAGCTTGGGTTCTAGCGGGTTAACAGATACGCAGTATTTT
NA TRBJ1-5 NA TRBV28 CASSSLGSTGNQPQHF TGTGCCAGCAGTTCCCTGGGCAGTACCGGCAATCAGCCCCAGCATTTT
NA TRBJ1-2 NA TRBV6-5 CASSYSSNYGYTF TGTGCCAGCAGTTACTCTTCTAACTATGGCTACACCTTC
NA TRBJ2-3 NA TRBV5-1 CASSPDHSTDTQYF TGCGCCAGCAGCCCTGATCACAGCACAGATACGCAGTATTTT
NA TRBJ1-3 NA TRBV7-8 CASSLVDSGNTIYF TGTGCCAGCAGCTTAGTAGACTCCGGAAACACCATATATTTT
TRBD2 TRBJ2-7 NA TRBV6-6 CASSPPGRYEQYF TGTGCCAGCAGTCCCCCCGGGAGGTACGAGCAGTACTTC
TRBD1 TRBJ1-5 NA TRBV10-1 CASSEYTGTGNQPQHF TGCGCCAGCAGTGAGTATACCGGGACAGGCAATCAGCCCCAGCATTTT
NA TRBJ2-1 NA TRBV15 CATGRGGSYNEQFF TGTGCCACCGGGAGAGGCGGCTCCTACAATGAGCAGTTCTTC
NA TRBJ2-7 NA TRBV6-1 CASRVGLSSPSQYF TGTGCCAGCAGAGTCGGACTATCAAGCCCATCCCAGTACTTC
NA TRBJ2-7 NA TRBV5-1 CASSLTDGTPGYEQYF TGCGCCAGCAGCTTGACCGACGGGACTCCTGGGTACGAGCAGTACTTC
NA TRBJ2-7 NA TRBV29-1 CSVEEESDSYEQYF TGCAGCGTTGAAGAAGAGAGTGATTCCTACGAGCAGTACTTC
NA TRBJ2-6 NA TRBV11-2 CASSVQGYGANVLTF TGTGCCAGCAGCGTCCAGGGGTACGGGGCCAACGTCCTGACTTTC
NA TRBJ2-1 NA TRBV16 CASTPPGDKYGVQFF TGTGCCAGCACCCCTCCGGGGGATAAGTATGGTGTGCAGTTCTTC
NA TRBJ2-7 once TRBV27 CASSLSGSRTCEQYF TGTGCCAGCAGTTTATCGGGTTCTCGAACCTGCGAGCAGTACTTC
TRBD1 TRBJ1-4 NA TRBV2 CASADRANEKLFF TGTGCCAGCGCCGACAGGGCTAATGAAAAACTGTTTTTT
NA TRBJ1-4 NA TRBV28 CASSLGGTNEKLFF TGTGCCAGCAGTTTGGGGGGGACTAATGAAAAACTGTTTTTT
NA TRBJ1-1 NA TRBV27 CASSSIGGGSMNTEAFF TGTGCCAGCAGTTCGATAGGGGGAGGGAGCATGAACACTGAAGCTTTCTTT
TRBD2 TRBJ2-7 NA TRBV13 CASSSTTAGGPGEQYF TGTGCCAGCAGCTCTACCACAGCGGGAGGGCCGGGCGAGCAGTACTTC
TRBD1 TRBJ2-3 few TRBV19 CASSGLDPQGADTQYF TGTGCCAGTAGTGGACTGGACCCTCAGGGGGCAGATACGCAGTATTTT
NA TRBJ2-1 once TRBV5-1 CASSLGDDNEQFF TGCGCCAGCAGCTTGGGGGATGACAATGAGCAGTTCTTC
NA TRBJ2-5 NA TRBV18 CASSPTAANQETQYF TGTGCCAGCTCACCTACAGCAGCGAACCAAGAGACCCAGTACTTC